This TCR beta chain was captured in a study of shared T cell receptors in the human thymus. Sequenced by immunoSEQ multiplex PCR; TCRdb stores in-frame clones only, minus some. This table holds 550,000 to 800,000 clones, approximately 85% found once. The CDR3 totals 15 residues. Germline CDR1 is MNHNS and CDR2 is SASEGT. Trimming left V 6 bases short and J 2 bases short, with 17 bases between. The sample was also linked to a second study, of human thymus T cells. That work states: Highly overlapping thymic repertoires among unrelated individuals were reported in related research.

This chain connects TRBV6-1 to TRBJ2-7, with a possible D match to TRBD2 (7 bases). This sequence originates from a girl less than two years old with a congenital heart defect. What was sequenced was thymocytes. CDR3 DNA sequence: TGTGCCAGCAGGCTACAGGGAGGGAAGACCTACGAGCAGTACTTC. Translated, it gives CASRLQGGKTYEQYF.